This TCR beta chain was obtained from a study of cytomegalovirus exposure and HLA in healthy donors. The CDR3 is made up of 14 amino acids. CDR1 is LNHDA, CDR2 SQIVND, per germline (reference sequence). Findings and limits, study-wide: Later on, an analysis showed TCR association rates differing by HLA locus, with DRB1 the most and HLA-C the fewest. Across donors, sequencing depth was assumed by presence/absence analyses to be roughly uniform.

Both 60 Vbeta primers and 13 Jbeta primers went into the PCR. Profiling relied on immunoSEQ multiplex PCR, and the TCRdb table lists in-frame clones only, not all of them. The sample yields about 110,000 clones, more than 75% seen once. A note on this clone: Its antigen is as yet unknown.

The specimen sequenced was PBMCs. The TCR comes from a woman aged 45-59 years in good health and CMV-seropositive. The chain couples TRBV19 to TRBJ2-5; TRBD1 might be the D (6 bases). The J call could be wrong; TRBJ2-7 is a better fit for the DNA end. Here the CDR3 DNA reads TGTGCCAGTAGTTCCCACGGGACACCCTACGAGCAGTACTTC. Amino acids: CASSSHGTPYEQYF.